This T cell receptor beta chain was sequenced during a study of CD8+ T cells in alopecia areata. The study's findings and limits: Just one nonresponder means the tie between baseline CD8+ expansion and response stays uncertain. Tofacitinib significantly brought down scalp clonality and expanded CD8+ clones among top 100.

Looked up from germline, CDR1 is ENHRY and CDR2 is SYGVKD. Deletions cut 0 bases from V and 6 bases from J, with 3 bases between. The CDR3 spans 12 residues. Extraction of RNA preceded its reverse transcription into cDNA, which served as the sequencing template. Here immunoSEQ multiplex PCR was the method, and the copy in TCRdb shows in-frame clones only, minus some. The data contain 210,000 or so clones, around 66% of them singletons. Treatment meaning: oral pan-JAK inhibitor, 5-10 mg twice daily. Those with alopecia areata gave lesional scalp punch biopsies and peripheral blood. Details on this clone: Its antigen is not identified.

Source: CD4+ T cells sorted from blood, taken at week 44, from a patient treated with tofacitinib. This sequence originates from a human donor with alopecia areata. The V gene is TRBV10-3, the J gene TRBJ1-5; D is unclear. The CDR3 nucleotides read TGTGCCATCAGTGAGTCTGGTCAGCCCCAGCATTTT. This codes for CAISESGQPQHF.